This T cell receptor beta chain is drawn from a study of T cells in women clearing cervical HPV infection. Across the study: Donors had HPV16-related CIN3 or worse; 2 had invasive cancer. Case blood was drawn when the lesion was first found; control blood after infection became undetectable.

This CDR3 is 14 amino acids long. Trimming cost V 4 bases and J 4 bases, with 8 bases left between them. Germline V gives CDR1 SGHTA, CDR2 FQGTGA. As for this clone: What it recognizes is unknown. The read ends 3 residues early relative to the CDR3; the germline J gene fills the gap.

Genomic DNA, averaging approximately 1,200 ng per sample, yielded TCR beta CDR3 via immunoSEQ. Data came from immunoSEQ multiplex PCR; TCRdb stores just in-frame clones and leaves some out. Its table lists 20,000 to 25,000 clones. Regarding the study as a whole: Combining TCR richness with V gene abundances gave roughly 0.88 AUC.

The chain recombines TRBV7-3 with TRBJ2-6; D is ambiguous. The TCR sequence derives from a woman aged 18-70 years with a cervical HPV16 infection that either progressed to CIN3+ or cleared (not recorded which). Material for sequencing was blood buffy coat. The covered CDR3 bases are TGTGCCAGCAGCTCCGGGTCGGGGGCCAACGTC. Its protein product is CASSSGSGANV. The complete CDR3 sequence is CASSSGSGANVLTF.